This T cell receptor beta chain was retrieved from a study of cytomegalovirus exposure and HLA in healthy donors. Study in general: Assignment to the Caucasian-associated ancestry cluster applied to approximately 80% of the approximately 400 genotyped donors.

PCR used 60 Vbeta primers and 13 Jbeta primers. Data came from immunoSEQ multiplex PCR; TCRdb stores just in-frame clones and leaves some out. The sample has 150,000 to 200,000 clones, approximately 84% seen once; the top ten hold about 7.7%. Note on this clone: Its antigen remains unknown.

Study results and limitations: Most CMV-associated TCR beta chains appeared HLA-restricted in a later analysis.

Input material: PBMCs. The TCR comes from a woman in her thirties or forties in good health and CMV-seropositive.

The DNA for the CDR3 is TGTGCCAGCAGTCCTCCACAGGGTTTCCAAGAGAACACTGAAGCTTTCTTT. Its translation: CASSPPQGFQENTEAFF. The V and J genes are TRBV28 and TRBJ1-1, with D possibly TRBD1 on 6 matching bases. This CDR3 has 17 residues. V dropped 5 bases and J dropped 1 base, with 20 bases sitting between them. The V gene's germline CDR1 is MDHEN and CDR2 SYDVKM. The entire variable domain, with the rest obtained from reference TRBV28 and TRBJ1-1, is as follows: DVKVTQSSRYLVKRTGEKVFLECVQDMDHENMFWYRQDPGLGLRLIYFSYDVKMKEKGDIPEGYSVSREKKERFSLILESASTNQTSMYLCASSPPQGFQENTEAFFGQGTRLTVV.